The source of this T cell receptor beta chain is a study of glioma-infiltrating T cells. Study observations and caveats: CDR3 overlap between tissue and blood was very small.

Amplification of TCR alpha and beta CDR3 regions from RNA used iRepertoire nested multiplex PCR. Tissue mRNA or PBMC total RNA, about 85-400 ng, went into one-step reverse transcription and amplification. TCRdb re-analysed the multiplex PCR reads in MiXCR, keeping a single row per CDR3 protein. The sample records 150,000 to 200,000 distinct CDR3 sequences, roughly a third being singletons. This clonotype was observed a handful of times. Its antigen is undetermined. V lost 3 bases and J 4 bases, leaving 15 bases between the germline ends. Germline CDR1 and CDR2: MGHRA and YSYEKL. The CDR3 totals 15 residues.

This sequence was found in a human donor with low-grade glioma or glioblastoma, undergoing nonglioma brain surgery, or in good health (not recorded which). The sample consisted of glioma tissue, nonneoplastic brain tissue, or PBMCs (not recorded which). The gene calls are TRBV4-1 and TRBJ1-1; D is possibly TRBD1 (6 bases). The CDR3 spells CASSQGGGRGTEAFF. CDR3 coding DNA: TGCGCCAGCAGCCAGGGGGGGGGCCGGGGCACTGAAGCTTTCTTT.